What follows are 24 T cell receptor beta chains derived from one specimen sequenced in a study of identical twins. TCRdb reanalysed the 5' RACE reads using MiXCR and keeps one entry per CDR3 protein. Of roughly 290,000 distinct CDR3 sequences in the sample, 9.5% were seen once. This sample also belongs to another study, concerning yellow fever vaccine responses in identical twins.

Sequenced sample: CD8+ T cells sorted from blood. The receptor set was obtained from a woman aged 18-29 years in good health.

This clonotype was detected ten times or more. The rearrangement joins TRBV27 to TRBJ2-3; no definite D call. The CDR3 is 13 amino acids. Germline values: CDR1 MNHEY, CDR2 SMNVEV (reference sequence). V lost 2 bases and J 2 bases, leaving 5 bases between the germline ends. CDR3 protein: CASSLANTDTQYF. DNA for the CDR3: TGTGCCAGCAGTTTAGCTAACACAGATACGCAGTATTTT.

The chain employs TRBV3-1 and TRBJ2-7; D gene unclear. CDR3 length: 13 residues. The germline gives CDR1 LGHDT, CDR2 YNNKEL (reference sequence). V dropped 3 bases and J dropped 3 bases, with 9 bases sitting between them. The CDR3 reads CASSQGRFYEQYF. CDR3 DNA: TGTGCCAGCAGCCAGGGCAGATTCTACGAGCAGTACTTC.

Concerning this clonotype itself: Mismatch with germline at one junction end may stem from a read error. This rearrangement joins TRBV9 to TRBJ2-1, with 7 bases that match TRBD2. This CDR3 has 15 amino acids. In germline, CDR1 is SGDLS, CDR2 YYNGEE. The CDR3 bases are TGTGCCACCAGCGTAGCGGGTGGTTCCTACAATGAGCAGTTCTTC. Residues: CATSVAGGSYNEQFF.

This chain links TRBV7-9 with TRBJ2-6; D call uncertain. V was shortened by 2 bases and J by 2 bases, with 10 bases between the two germline ends. The CDR3 sequence is 16 residues long. Germline V gene sequence: CDR1 SEHNR, CDR2 FQNEAQ (reference sequence). Written as DNA, the CDR3 is TGTGCCAGCAGCTTAAGTTTGGGGACTGGGGCCAACGTCCTGACTTTC. The encoded protein is CASSLSLGTGANVLTF.

This clonotype was picked up many times. The chain couples TRBV7-9 to TRBJ1-1, with a tentative D call TRBD1 (6 bases). V lost 10 bases and J 2 bases, leaving 17 bases between the germline ends. CDR3 size: 14 residues. CDR1 is SEHNR and CDR2 is FQNEAQ in the germline V gene (reference sequence). The CDR3 is CATLAGTPNTEAFF. The CDR3 coding sequence is TGTGCCACCTTGGCGGGGACACCAAACACTGAAGCTTTCTTT.

The chain combines TRBV20-1 with TRBJ2-7; no clear D. The V gene lost 0 bases and the J gene lost 2 bases, with 14 bases spanning the gap. The CDR3 is made up of 15 amino acids. CDR1 and CDR2 from the germline V gene are DFQATT and SNEGSKA (reference sequence). The CDR3, as DNA: TGCAGTGCTAGAGATATAACAGAACCACCCTACGAGCAGTACTTC. It codes for CSARDITEPPYEQYF.

In this sample, this clonotype turned up a few times. The rearrangement joins TRBV7-9 to TRBJ2-7; TRBD2 aligns across 14 bases. The CDR3 is 17 residues long. The germline gives CDR1 SEHNR, CDR2 FQNEAQ (reference sequence). V lost 5 bases, J lost 1 base, and 7 bases stayed unmatched. DNA for the CDR3: TGTGCCAGCAGCCGACCCGGGACTAGCGGGGGTTCCTACGAGCAGTACTTC. Translating gives CASSRPGTSGGSYEQYF.

V usage is TRBV19 and J usage is TRBJ2-7; TRBD1 is a possible D gene (6 bases). The CDR3 loop spans 11 amino acids. The germline CDR1 and CDR2 sequences are LNHDA and SQIVND (reference sequence). The CDR3 bases are TGTGCAACCGGGACACCGTACGAGCAGTACTTC. Protein sequence: CATGTPYEQYF. Full variable domain (outside the CDR3, taken from reference TRBV19 and TRBJ2-7): DGGITQSPKYLFRKEGQNVTLSCEQNLNHDAMYWYRQDPGQGLRLIYYSQIVNDFQKGDIAEGYSVSREKKESFPLTVTSAQKNPTAFYLCATGTPYEQYFGPGTRLTVT.

This clonotype was detected only a few times. V usage is TRBV7-9 and J usage is TRBJ1-1; D may be TRBD1 (6 bases). The ends were cut back, 7 bases at V and 0 bases at J, with 18 bases in the middle. This CDR3 region has 16 residues. In germline, CDR1 is SEHNR, CDR2 FQNEAQ (reference sequence). In nucleotides, the CDR3 is TGTGCCAGCATAGCGACAGGCGGCAGATTGAACACTGAAGCTTTCTTT. It translates to CASIATGGRLNTEAFF.

This clonotype was counted ten times or more. This sequence joins TRBV27 and TRBJ1-5; 7 nucleotides agree with TRBD1. Trimming removed 6 bases from V and 7 bases from J; junction bases left unmatched: 18. Germline-derived CDR1 and CDR2 are MNHEY and SMNVEV (reference sequence). This CDR3 region has 17 residues. CDR3 sequence reads: CASSTSAGDSLSQPQHF. CDR3 coding DNA: TGTGCCAGCAGCACCTCCGCCGGGGACAGCCTTAGCCAGCCCCAGCATTTT.

This clonotype has more than one count but fewer than ten. This rearrangement joins TRBV7-2 to TRBJ2-1; 9 bases are shared with TRBD2. Unmatched junction bases numbered 9, after V lost 5 bases and J lost 7 bases. CDR3 length: 15 amino acids. In germline, CDR1 is SGHTA, CDR2 FQGNSA. CDR3 amino acids: CASSLIAGALNEQFF. In DNA form, the CDR3 reads TGTGCCAGCAGCCTAATAGCGGGAGCTTTGAATGAGCAGTTCTTC.

The rearrangement links TRBV2 to TRBJ2-1; the D gene is possibly TRBD2 (6 bases). CDR1 is SNHLY, CDR2 FYNNEI, per germline. The ends were cut back, 2 bases at V and 10 bases at J, with 21 bases in the middle. The CDR3 is 16 amino acids. Here the CDR3 DNA reads TGTGCCAGCAGTGAACCGGGAGCGGTATATACCGAGGAGCAGTTCTTC. Translation: CASSEPGAVYTEEQFF.

The chain recombines TRBV15 with TRBJ2-7; D uncertain. The CDR3 spans 13 residues. Germline lookup yields CDR1 LNHNV and CDR2 YYDKDF (reference sequence). Trimming pared 5 bases from V and 4 bases from J, leaving 12 bases between. Here the CDR3 reads CATSSQFLYEQYF. CDR3 DNA: TGTGCCACCAGCTCGCAATTCCTTTACGAGCAGTACTTC. The complete variable domain, with remaining parts taken from reference TRBV15 and TRBJ2-7, reads DAMVIQNPRYQVTQFGKPVTLSCSQTLNHNVMYWYQQKSSQAPKLLFHYYDKDFNNEADTPDNFQSRRPNTSFCFLDIRSPGLGDTAMYLCATSSQFLYEQYFGPGTRLTVT.

The chain employs TRBV7-9 and TRBJ2-3, with TRBD2 matching over 9 bases. The germline gives CDR1 SEHNR, CDR2 FQNEAQ (reference sequence). Germline trimming cut 5 bases from V and 5 bases from J; bases unmatched to any gene: 8. This CDR3 spans 15 amino acids. The CDR3 bases are TGTGCCAGCAGCCCCGCCGGGACTAGCTTAGATACGCAGTATTTT. Protein: CASSPAGTSLDTQYF.

This sequence joins TRBV15 and TRBJ2-7; 7 bases are a match to TRBD1. Germline values: CDR1 LNHNV, CDR2 YYDKDF (reference sequence). Trimming took 1 base from V and 6 from J; bases not matched to a gene: 6. The CDR3 runs to 14 residues. CDR3: CATSRGVGGTEQYF. The CDR3 DNA reads TGTGCCACCAGCAGAGGTGTAGGGGGCACCGAGCAGTACTTC.

V is TRBV19 and J is TRBJ2-2, with 9 positions matching TRBD1. The CDR3 runs 15 residues. V lost 4 bases and J lost 5; bases outside the gene matches: 5. Germline V gene sequence: CDR1 LNHDA, CDR2 SQIVND (reference sequence). The CDR3, as DNA: TGTGCCAGTAGTAGATTACAGGGGGCGACCGGGGAGCTGTTTTTT. Translation gives CASSRLQGATGELFF.

V gene TRBV7-9 combines with J gene TRBJ2-7; D unresolved. V gave up 10 bases and J gave up 0 bases, with 10 bases separating them. The CDR3 totals 12 residues. CDR1 and CDR2 (germline): SEHNR, FQNEAQ (reference sequence). CDR3 in amino acids: CATALLSYEQYF. CDR3 in DNA: TGTGCCACCGCCCTCCTCTCCTACGAGCAGTACTTC.

The chain employs TRBV14 and TRBJ2-7; TRBD2 agrees at 11 bases. The CDR3 runs 19 residues. With 3 bases clipped from V and 2 bases from J, the junction kept 15 bases outside the gene matches. Germline CDR1 is SGHDN and CDR2 is FVKESK. CDR3 region: CASSHTAPPTSGSPYEQYF. In DNA form, the CDR3 reads TGTGCCAGCAGCCACACTGCACCCCCAACTAGCGGGAGCCCCTACGAGCAGTACTTC.

The rearrangement joins TRBV20-1 to TRBJ2-5; tentatively, D is TRBD2 (6 bases). Germline V lookup: CDR1 DFQATT, CDR2 SNEGSKA (reference sequence). This CDR3 is 17 amino acids long. V gave up 5 bases and J gave up 3 bases, with 25 bases separating them. The CDR3 bases are TGCAGTGCTGGCAACTACTTCCCCGGGTCTAGCGAAGAGACCCAGTACTTC. This sequence encodes CSAGNYFPGSSEETQYF.

V and J are TRBV20-1 and TRBJ2-7; 9 positions match TRBD2. V lost 0 bases and J lost 2; bases outside the gene matches: 5. The germline V gene encodes CDR1 DFQATT and CDR2 SNEGSKA (reference sequence). The CDR3 consists of 15 residues. DNA of the CDR3: TGCAGTGCTAGAGATATTCTAGCGGGGACCTACGAGCAGTACTTC. As protein: CSARDILAGTYEQYF.

This clonotype was recorded at least ten times. This chain uses TRBV9 with TRBJ2-7; D is unclear. The length of the CDR3 is 13 residues. V lost 0 bases and J 3 bases, leaving 7 bases between the germline ends. The germline CDR1 and CDR2 sequences are SGDLS and YYNGEE. The CDR3 DNA reads TGTGCCAGCAGCGTAGATCCTAACTACGAGCAGTACTTC. Translation gives CASSVDPNYEQYF.

This clonotype came up a few times. This chain links TRBV4-2 with TRBJ1-1, with a possible D match to TRBD1 (6 bases). Germline V gene lookup returns CDR1 LGHNA and CDR2 YNFKEQ. There are 15 residues in the CDR3. Trimming shortened V by 0 bases and J by 2 bases, and 10 bases separated the two germline ends. The CDR3 loop reads CASSQDRGRNTEAFF. The CDR3 nucleotides read TGTGCCAGCAGCCAAGATAGGGGGAGAAACACTGAAGCTTTCTTT.

This clonotype was seen a few times. The J gene is TRBJ2-2, the V gene TRBV6-5; no reliable D call. The V and J ends lost 0 bases and 5 bases respectively, with 10 bases between them. Per germline, CDR1 MNHEY and CDR2 SVGAGI. The CDR3 consists of 15 residues. In DNA, the CDR3 is TGTGCCAGCAGTTACTCGGGAATTAATACCGGGGAGCTGTTTTTT. Translating it yields CASSYSGINTGELFF.

The chain has TRBV9 and TRBJ1-4; D not certain. The CDR3 has 15 residues. The ends were cut back, 0 bases at V and 0 bases at J, with 6 bases in the middle. The germline CDR1 and CDR2 sequences are SGDLS and YYNGEE. This CDR3 reads CASSVGYATNEKLFF. The CDR3 bases are TGTGCCAGCAGCGTAGGATACGCAACTAATGAAAAACTGTTTTTT.